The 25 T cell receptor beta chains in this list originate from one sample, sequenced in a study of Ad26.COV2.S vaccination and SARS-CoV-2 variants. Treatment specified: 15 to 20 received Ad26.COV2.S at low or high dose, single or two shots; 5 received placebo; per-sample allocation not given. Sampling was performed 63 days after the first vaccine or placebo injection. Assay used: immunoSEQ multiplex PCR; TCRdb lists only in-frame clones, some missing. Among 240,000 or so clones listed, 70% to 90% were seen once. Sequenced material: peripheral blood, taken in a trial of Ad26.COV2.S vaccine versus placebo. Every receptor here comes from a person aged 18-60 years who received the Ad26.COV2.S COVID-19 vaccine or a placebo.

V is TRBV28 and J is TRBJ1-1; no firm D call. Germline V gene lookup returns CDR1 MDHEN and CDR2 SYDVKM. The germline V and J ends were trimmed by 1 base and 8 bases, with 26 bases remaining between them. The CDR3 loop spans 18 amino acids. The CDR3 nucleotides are TGTGCCAGCAGTTTATTCTCCCTGACCCGGGCGGGCGTTGGAGAAGCTTTCTTT. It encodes CASSLFSLTRAGVGEAFF.

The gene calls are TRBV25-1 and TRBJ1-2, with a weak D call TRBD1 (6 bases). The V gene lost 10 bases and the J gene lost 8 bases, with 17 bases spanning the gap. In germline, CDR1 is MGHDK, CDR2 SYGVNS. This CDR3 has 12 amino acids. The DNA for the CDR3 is TGTGCCACCCCGAGACAGGCGCCCGGCTACACCTTC. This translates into CATPRQAPGYTF.

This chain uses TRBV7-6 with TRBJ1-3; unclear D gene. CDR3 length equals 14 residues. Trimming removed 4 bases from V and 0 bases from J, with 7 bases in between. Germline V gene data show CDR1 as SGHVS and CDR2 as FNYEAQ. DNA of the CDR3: TGTGCCAGCAGCTCATACAGCTCTGGAAACACCATATATTTT. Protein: CASSSYSSGNTIYF.

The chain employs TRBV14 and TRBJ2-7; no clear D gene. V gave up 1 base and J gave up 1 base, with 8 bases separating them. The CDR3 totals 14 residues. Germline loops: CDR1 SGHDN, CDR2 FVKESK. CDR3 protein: CASSQGAGSYEQYF. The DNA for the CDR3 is TGTGCCAGCAGCCAAGGGGCAGGATCCTACGAGCAGTACTTC.

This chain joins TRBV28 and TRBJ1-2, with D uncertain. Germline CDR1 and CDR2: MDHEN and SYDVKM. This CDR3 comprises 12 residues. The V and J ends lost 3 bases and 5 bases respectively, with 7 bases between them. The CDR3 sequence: CASSFDGYGYTF. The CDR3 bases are TGTGCCAGCAGTTTCGATGGGTATGGCTACACCTTC.

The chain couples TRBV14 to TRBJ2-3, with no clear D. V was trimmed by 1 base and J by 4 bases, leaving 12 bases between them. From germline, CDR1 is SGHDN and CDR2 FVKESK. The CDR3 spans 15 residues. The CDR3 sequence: CASSQVNSRSDTQYF. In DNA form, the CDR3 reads TGTGCCAGCAGCCAAGTTAACAGTCGATCAGATACGCAGTATTTT.

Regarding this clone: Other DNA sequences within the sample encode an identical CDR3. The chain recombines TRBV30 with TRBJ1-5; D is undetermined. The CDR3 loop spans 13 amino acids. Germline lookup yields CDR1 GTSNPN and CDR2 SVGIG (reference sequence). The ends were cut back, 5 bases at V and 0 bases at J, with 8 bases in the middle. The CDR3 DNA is TGTGCCTGGGGTCGTAATAGCAATCAGCCCCAGCATTTT. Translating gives CAWGRNSNQPQHF.

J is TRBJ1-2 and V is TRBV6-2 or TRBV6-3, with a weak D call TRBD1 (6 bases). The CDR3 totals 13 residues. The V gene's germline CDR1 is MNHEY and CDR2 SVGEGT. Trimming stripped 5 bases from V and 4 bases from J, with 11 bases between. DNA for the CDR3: TGTGCCAGCAGTGACACAGGGAGCTATGGCTACACCTTC. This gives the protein CASSDTGSYGYTF.

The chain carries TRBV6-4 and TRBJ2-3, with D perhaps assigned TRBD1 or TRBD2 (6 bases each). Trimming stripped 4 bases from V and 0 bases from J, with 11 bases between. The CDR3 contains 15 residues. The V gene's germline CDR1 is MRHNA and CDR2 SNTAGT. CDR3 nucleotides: TGTGCCAGCAGTGTTCAGGGGACTAGCACAGATACGCAGTATTTT. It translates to CASSVQGTSTDTQYF.

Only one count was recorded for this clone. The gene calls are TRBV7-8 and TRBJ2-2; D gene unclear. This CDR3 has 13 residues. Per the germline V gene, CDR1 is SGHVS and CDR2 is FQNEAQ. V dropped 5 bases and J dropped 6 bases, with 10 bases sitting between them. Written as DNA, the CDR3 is TGTGCCAGCAGCCCGGCACGATCCGGGGAGCTGTTTTTT. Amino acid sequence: CASSPARSGELFF.

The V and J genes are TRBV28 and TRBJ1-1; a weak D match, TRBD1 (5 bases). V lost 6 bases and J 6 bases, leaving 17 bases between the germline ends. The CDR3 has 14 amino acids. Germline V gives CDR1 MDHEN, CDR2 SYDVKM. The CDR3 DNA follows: TGTGCCAGCAGCGTAACGGGGGTGGTGTCTGAAGCTTTCTTT. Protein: CASSVTGVVSEAFF.

Written as DNA, the CDR3 is TGTGCCAGCAGCCACTGGGACACCTATCCTGAAGCTTTCTTT. This translates into CASSHWDTYPEAFF. The chain joins TRBV14 to TRBJ1-1; D may be TRBD1 (6 bases). Trimming left V 3 bases short and J 6 bases short, with 14 bases between. The germline V gene has CDR1 SGHDN and CDR2 FVKESK. The CDR3 consists of 14 residues.

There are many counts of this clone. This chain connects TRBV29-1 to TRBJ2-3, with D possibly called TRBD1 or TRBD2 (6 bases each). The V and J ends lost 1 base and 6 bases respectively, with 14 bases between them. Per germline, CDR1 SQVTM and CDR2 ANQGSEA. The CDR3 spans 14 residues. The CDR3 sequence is CSVEVEGGLDTQYF. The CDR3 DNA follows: TGCAGCGTTGAAGTGGAGGGGGGTCTGGATACGCAGTATTTT.

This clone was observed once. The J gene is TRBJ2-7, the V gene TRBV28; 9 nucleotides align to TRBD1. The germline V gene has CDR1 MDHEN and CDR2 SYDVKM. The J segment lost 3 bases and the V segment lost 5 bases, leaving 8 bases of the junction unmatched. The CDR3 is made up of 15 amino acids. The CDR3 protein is CASSGTGQGSYEQYF. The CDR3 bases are TGTGCCAGCAGTGGTACCGGACAGGGGAGCTACGAGCAGTACTTC.

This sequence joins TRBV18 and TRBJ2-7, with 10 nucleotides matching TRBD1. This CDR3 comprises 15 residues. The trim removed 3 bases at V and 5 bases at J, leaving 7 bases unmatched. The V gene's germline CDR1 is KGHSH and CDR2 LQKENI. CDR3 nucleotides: TGTGCCAGCTCACCGGGGACAGGGGTTTACCACGAGCAGTACTTC. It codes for CASSPGTGVYHEQYF.

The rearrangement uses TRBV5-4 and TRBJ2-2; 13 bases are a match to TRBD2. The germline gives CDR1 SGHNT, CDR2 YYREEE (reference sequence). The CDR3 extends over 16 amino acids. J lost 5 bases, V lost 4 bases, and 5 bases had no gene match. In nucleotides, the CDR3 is TGTGCCAGCAGCCCCGGACTAGCGGGAGAGACCGGGGAGCTGTTTTTT. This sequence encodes CASSPGLAGETGELFF.

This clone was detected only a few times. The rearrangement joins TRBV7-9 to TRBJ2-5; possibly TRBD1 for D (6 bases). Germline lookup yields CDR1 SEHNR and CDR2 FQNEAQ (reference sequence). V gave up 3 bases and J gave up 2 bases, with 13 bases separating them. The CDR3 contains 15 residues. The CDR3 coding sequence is TGTGCCAGCAGCTTCGGACAGCAGAGGCAAGAGACCCAGTACTTC. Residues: CASSFGQQRQETQYF.

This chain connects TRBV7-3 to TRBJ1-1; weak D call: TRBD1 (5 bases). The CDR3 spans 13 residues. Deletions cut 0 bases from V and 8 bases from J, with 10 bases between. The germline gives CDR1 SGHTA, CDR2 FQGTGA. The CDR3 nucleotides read TGTGCCAGCAGCTTAACGGGGGAACAGGAAGCTTTCTTT. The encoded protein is CASSLTGEQEAFF.

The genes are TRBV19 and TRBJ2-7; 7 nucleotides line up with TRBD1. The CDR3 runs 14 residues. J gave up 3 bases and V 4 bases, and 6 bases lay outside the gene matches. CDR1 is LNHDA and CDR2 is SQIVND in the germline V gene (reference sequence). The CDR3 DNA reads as TGTGCCAGTAGTACCCACAGGGGAGTCTACGAGCAGTACTTC. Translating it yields CASSTHRGVYEQYF.

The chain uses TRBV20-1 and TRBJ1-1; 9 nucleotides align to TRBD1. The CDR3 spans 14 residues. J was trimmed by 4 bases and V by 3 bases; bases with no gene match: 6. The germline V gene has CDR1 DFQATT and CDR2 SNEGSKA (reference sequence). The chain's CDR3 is CSASGGDRVTEAFF. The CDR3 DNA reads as TGCAGTGCTAGTGGGGGGGACAGGGTCACTGAAGCTTTCTTT.

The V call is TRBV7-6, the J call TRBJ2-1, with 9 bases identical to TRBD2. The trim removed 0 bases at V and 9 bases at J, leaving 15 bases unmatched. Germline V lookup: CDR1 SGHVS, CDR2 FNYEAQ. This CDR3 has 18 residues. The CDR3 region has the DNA TGTGCCAGCAGCTTAGCCGGGACCGGCGGGTTTAGCGGGAGTGAGCAGTTCTTC. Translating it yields CASSLAGTGGFSGSEQFF.

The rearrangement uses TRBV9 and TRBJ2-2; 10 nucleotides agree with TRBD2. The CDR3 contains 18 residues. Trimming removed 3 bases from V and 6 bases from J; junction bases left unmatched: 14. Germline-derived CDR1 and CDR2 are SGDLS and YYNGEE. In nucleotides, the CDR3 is TGTGCCAGCAGCGAACATGGGCTAGCGGGAGAATTGGCCGGGGAGCTGTTTTTT. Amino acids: CASSEHGLAGELAGELFF.

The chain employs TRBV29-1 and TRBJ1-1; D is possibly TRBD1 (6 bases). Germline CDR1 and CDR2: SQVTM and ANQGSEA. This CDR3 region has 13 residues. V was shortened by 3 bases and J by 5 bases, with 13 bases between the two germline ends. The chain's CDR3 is CSVEVRGKTEAFF. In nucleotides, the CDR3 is TGCAGCGTTGAGGTAAGGGGGAAAACTGAAGCTTTCTTT.

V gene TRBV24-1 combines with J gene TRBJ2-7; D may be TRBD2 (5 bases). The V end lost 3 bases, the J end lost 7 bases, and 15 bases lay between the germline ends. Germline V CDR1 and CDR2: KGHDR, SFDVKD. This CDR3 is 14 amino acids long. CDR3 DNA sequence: TGTGCCACCAGTGATCCACTATCGCCGGGGGAGCAGTACTTC. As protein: CATSDPLSPGEQYF.

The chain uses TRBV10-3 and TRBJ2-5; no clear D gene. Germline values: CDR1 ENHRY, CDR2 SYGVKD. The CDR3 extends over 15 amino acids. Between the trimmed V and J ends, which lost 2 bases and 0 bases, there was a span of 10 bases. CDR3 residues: CAISEGETNQETQYF. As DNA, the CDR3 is TGTGCCATCAGTGAGGGTGAAACTAACCAAGAGACCCAGTACTTC.